This entry lists 9 T cell receptor beta chains sequenced from one sample in a study of response to subunit inactivated influenza vaccine. TCRdb reprocessed the RT-PCR reads with MiXCR, giving one entry per CDR3 protein. The sample contains hundreds of thousands of distinct CDR3 sequences, 13% to 15% of which appear only once. The material was PBMCs from blood, obtained less than 15 days before vaccination. The receptor source for this set is a man in his fifties who received an inactivated influenza vaccine.

The V call is TRBV5-1, the J call TRBJ2-1; D may be TRBD1 (6 bases). With 0 bases removed from V and 1 base from J, the gap between germline ends came to 14 bases. This CDR3 is 17 amino acids long. The germline V gene has CDR1 SGHRS and CDR2 YFSETQ. CDR3 residues: CASSLGTEISSYNEQFF. CDR3 in DNA: TGCGCCAGCAGCTTGGGGACAGAAATATCATCCTACAATGAGCAGTTCTTC.

J is TRBJ2-7 and V is TRBV29-1, with no clear D. Between the trimmed V and J ends, which lost 4 bases and 7 bases, there was a span of 14 bases. CDR1 is SQVTM, CDR2 ANQGSEA, per germline. The CDR3 contains 12 residues. The CDR3 nucleotides are TGCAGCGTTGGAGCAGTCCATGGGGAGCAGTACTTC. This gives the protein CSVGAVHGEQYF.

This clonotype was recorded many times. This sequence joins TRBV6-2 or TRBV6-3 and TRBJ2-7; D gene uncertain. This CDR3 has 12 amino acids. Trimming left V 7 bases short and J 0 bases short, with 7 bases between. Germline CDR1 MNHEY, CDR2 SVGEGT. In DNA form, the CDR3 reads TGTGCCAGCACGGGCAGCTCCTACGAGCAGTACTTC. This encodes CASTGSSYEQYF.

The chain links TRBV4-1 to TRBJ2-3, with no clear D. From germline, CDR1 is MGHRA and CDR2 YSYEKL. This CDR3 region has 17 residues. The V end was cut by 2 bases, the J end by 0 bases, with 15 bases between. The CDR3, as DNA: TGCGCCAGCAGCCAATCCCCCTTGACAACTAGCACAGATACGCAGTATTTT. Protein: CASSQSPLTTSTDTQYF.

This chain joins TRBV29-1 and TRBJ2-7, with TRBD1 identical over 8 bases. Looked up from germline, CDR1 is SQVTM and CDR2 is ANQGSEA. After removal of 8 bases from V and 3 bases from J, the junction contained 6 bases not matched to a gene. This CDR3 contains 12 residues. CDR3 in DNA: TGCAGCACCCAGGGGGCCCACTACGAGCAGTACTTC. Translated: CSTQGAHYEQYF.

This rearrangement joins TRBV28 to TRBJ1-2, with a weak D call TRBD1 (6 bases). Trimming took 5 bases from V and 8 from J, leaving 21 bases between them. Germline V gene sequence: CDR1 MDHEN, CDR2 SYDVKM. The CDR3 is 15 residues long. In DNA, the CDR3 is TGTGCCAGCAGTCCAGGGACGGTATTGGGGACAGGCTACACCTTC. It yields the protein CASSPGTVLGTGYTF.

The sample holds a few counts of this clonotype. The V call is TRBV20-1, the J call TRBJ2-7, with 9 bases lining up with TRBD2. V was pared by 0 bases and J by 3 bases, with 3 bases of the junction left unmatched. Per the germline V gene, CDR1 is DFQATT and CDR2 is SNEGSKA (reference sequence). The CDR3 consists of 14 residues. The CDR3 bases are TGCAGTGCTAGAGATCTTAGCGGGAGCTACGAGCAGTACTTC. Its translation: CSARDLSGSYEQYF.

This chain connects TRBV6-2 or TRBV6-3 to TRBJ2-1; 8 nucleotides match TRBD2. Germline CDR1 reads MNHEY; CDR2 reads SVGEGT. V shed 5 bases, J shed 7 bases, and the junction held 28 bases outside the gene matches. The CDR3 runs 21 residues. CDR3 in amino acids: CASSPALVWSGSLGANNEQFF. DNA for the CDR3: TGTGCCAGCAGTCCCGCCCTAGTGTGGAGCGGGAGTTTGGGGGCGAATAATGAGCAGTTCTTC.

This clonotype was counted between two and nine times. J is TRBJ2-7 and V is TRBV2; TRBD2 agrees at 9 bases. The CDR3 runs 14 residues. Losses at the gene ends were 9 bases for V and 4 bases for J; bases not matched to a gene: 10. Germline CDR1 is SNHLY and CDR2 is FYNNEI. CDR3 protein: CASNIAGDLYEQYF. The CDR3 DNA is TGTGCCAGTAACATAGCGGGAGATCTGTACGAGCAGTACTTC.